Listed below are T cell receptor beta chains from one sample, sequenced in a study of post-analysis software for immune sequencing data. Each CDR3 protein is one row after TCRdb ran MiXCR on the PCR reads. The sample records about 540,000 distinct CDR3 sequences, less than 40% being singletons. Sequenced input: blood. These receptors all come from a girl aged 2-17 years with multiple sclerosis. Each CDR3 is given with its conserved first and last residue. The D gene is left open where the match is weak. The size entry is marked missing in some rows and otherwise reads once, few, many or a size class.

TRBJ1-6	-	TRBV12-3/TRBV12-4	TRBD1	CASSPDSTGAVDNSPLHF	TGTGCCAGCAGTCCCGACTCCACAGGGGCGGTCGATAATTCACCCCTCCACTTT
TRBJ2-7	few	TRBV2	-	CASSEVGLEQYF	TGTGCCAGCAGTGAGGTAGGGCTCGAGCAGTACTTC
TRBJ1-4	-	TRBV3-1	-	CASSPSRGGFREKLFF	TGTGCCAGCAGCCCAAGCAGAGGGGGATTTCGAGAAAAACTGTTTTTT
TRBJ2-1	-	TRBV7-8	-	CASTFGPNEQFF	TGTGCCAGCACCTTTGGGCCCAATGAGCAGTTCTTC
TRBJ2-5	-	TRBV7-9	-	CASSFMGGETQYF	TGTGCCAGCAGCTTCATGGGTGGAGAGACCCAGTACTTC
TRBJ2-1	-	TRBV10-1	TRBD1	CASSSRDRGPEEQFF	TGCGCCAGCAGTTCCCGGGACAGGGGGCCAGAGGAGCAGTTCTTC
TRBJ2-5	-	TRBV6-5	-	CASRQGGEETQYF	TGTGCCAGCAGACAGGGGGGGGAAGAGACCCAGTACTTC
TRBJ2-5	few	TRBV12-3/TRBV12-4	TRBD2	CASSGPGLAEETQYF	TGTGCCAGCAGTGGCCCGGGACTAGCGGAAGAGACCCAGTACTTC
TRBJ2-3	-	TRBV9	-	CASSVESDTQYF	TGTGCCAGCAGCGTAGAGTCAGATACGCAGTATTTT
TRBJ1-5	-	TRBV7-2	TRBD1	CASSPRQGIGPNQPQHF	TGTGCCAGCAGCCCCCGACAGGGAATAGGGCCCAATCAGCCCCAGCATTTT
TRBJ2-3	few	TRBV9	-	CASSAGSRADTQYF	TGTGCCAGCAGCGCTGGTTCCCGCGCAGATACGCAGTATTTT
TRBJ2-3	-	TRBV14	-	CASSQWAAVSTDTQYF	TGTGCCAGCAGCCAATGGGCAGCTGTTAGCACAGATACGCAGTATTTT